This T cell receptor beta chain stems from a study of metastatic and nonmetastatic thyroid tumors. Each patient came to thyroid surgery without any prior treatment (of any kind). TCRdb reassembled clones from the PCR reads with MiXCR. Seen here are around 20,000 clones, 9.5% to 12% observed once, and the top ten hold just under 30%. In its sample, this clone was seen many times. Sequenced material: blood. This TCR came from a female donor with papillary thyroid cancer or a benign thyroid nodule (not recorded which). Some clones in this sample may be carry-over from other donors' samples.

CDR3 in DNA: TGTGCCAGCAGTTACTTTCCCACTACCTACGAGCAGTACTTC. Translation: CASSYFPTTYEQYF. The chain recombines TRBV6-5 with TRBJ2-7; D is unclear. This CDR3 has 14 amino acids. Germline CDR1 MNHEY, CDR2 SVGAGI. V was cut by 1 base and J by 2 bases, with 9 bases left in between.